This TCR beta chain was documented in a study of lymphopenia after photon versus proton radiotherapy. Regarding the study as a whole: Authors raise, but do not show, better survival with proton therapy. After the lymphocyte nadir, photon-treated repertoires showed oligoclonal expansion, especially of CD8+ Temra cells. Relative stability marked proton patients; photon patients lost diversity and naive cells.

To note about this clone: Its antigen remains unknown.

TCRdb's table, derived via immunoSEQ multiplex PCR, lists solely in-frame clones and lacks some. The sample has tens of thousands of clones, about 85% seen once. Sample: peripheral blood, taken from a patient treated with proton-based radiotherapy. This sequence originates from an older man with esophageal cancer.

CDR3: CASSLALGGWDTQYF. CDR3 nucleotide sequence: TGTGCCAGCAGCTTAGCCCTCGGAGGTTGGGATACGCAGTATTTT. The chain employs TRBV11-3 and TRBJ2-3; D is perhaps TRBD2 (5 bases). CDR1 is SGHNT, CDR2 YENEEA, per germline. The germline V and J ends were trimmed by 1 base and 6 bases, with 14 bases remaining between them. The CDR3 length is 15 residues. Full variable domain (remainder filled in from reference TRBV11-3 and TRBJ2-3): EAGVVQSPRYKIIEKKQPVAFWCNPISGHNTLYWYLQNLGQGPELLIRYENEEAVDDSQLPKDRFSAERLKGVDSTLKIQPAELGDSAVYLCASSLALGGWDTQYFGPGTRLTVL.